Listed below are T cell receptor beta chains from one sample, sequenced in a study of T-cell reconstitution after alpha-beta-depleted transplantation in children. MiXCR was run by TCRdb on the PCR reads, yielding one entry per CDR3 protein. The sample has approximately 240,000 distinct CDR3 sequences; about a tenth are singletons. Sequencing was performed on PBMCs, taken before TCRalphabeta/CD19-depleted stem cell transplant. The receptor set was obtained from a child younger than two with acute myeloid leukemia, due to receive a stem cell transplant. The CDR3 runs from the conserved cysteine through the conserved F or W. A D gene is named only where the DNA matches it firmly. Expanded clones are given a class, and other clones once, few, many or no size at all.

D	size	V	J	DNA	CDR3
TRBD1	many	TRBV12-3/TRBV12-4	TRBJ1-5	TGTGCCAGCAGTCTGGGACAGGGGATTCAGCCCCAGCATTTT	CASSLGQGIQPQHF
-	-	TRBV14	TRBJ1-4	TGTGCCAGCAGTCCTTGGGGGGCGTATGAAAAACTGTTTTTT	CASSPWGAYEKLFF
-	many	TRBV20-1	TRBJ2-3	TGCAGTGCCATCTACGGAGCGCAGTATTTT	CSAIYGAQYF
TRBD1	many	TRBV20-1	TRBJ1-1	TGCAGTGCTAGAGAGGTTTTCCTCGGGACAGGGTTAGCTTTCTTT	CSAREVFLGTGLAFF
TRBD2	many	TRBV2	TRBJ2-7	TGTGCCAGCAAGCGGGAGCCCTACGAGCAGTACTTC	CASKREPYEQYF
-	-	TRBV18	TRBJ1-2	TGTGCCAGCTCACCGACCAGTATAGAGACCTATGGCCACACCTTC	CASSPTSIETYGHTF
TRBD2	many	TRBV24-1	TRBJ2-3	TGTGCCACCAGTGAAACGGACAGCGGGGGAACAGATACGCAGTATTTT	CATSETDSGGTDTQYF
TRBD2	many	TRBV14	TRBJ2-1	TGTGCCAGCAGCCAGAGAGCCGGGACTAGCTATGAGCAGTTCTTC	CASSQRAGTSYEQFF
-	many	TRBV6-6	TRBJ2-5	TGTGCCAGCGCCCAGCAAGAGACCCAGTACTTC	CASAQQETQYF
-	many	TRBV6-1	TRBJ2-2	TGTGCCAGCAGTGAAGCGGGACTCCCGCCGACCGGGGAGCTGTTTTTT	CASSEAGLPPTGELFF
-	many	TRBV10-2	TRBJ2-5	TGCGCCAGCAGTGATAACCTTGGGGAGACCCAGTACTTC	CASSDNLGETQYF
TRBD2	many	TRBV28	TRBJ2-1	TGTGCCAGCAGTAACTCATGGGGGGGGCAGTTCTTC	CASSNSWGGQFF
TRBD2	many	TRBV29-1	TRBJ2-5	TGCAGCGCCCCCGGGACTAGCGATGAGACCCAGTACTTC	CSAPGTSDETQYF
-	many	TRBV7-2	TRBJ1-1	TGTGCCAGCAGCTTAGCAAGGGGAGGCACTGAAGCTTTCTTT	CASSLARGGTEAFF
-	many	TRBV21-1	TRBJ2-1	TGTGCCAGCAGCCATGAACGTCTAGCGGAGGAGAAGGAGCAGTTCTTC	CASSHERLAEEKEQFF
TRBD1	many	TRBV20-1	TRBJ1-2	TGCAGTGCTAGTGCAGGACAGGGGGCAAGTCTCTATGGCTACACCTTC	CSASAGQGASLYGYTF
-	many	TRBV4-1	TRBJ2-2	TGCGCCAGCAGCCAAAGCCTGAGTTTTGGGACCGGGGAGCTGTTTTTT	CASSQSLSFGTGELFF
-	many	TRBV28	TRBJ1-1	TGTGCCAGCAGTCCCCAAGTTGGCTGGACTGAAGCTTTCTTT	CASSPQVGWTEAFF
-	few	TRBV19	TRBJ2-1	TGTGCCAGTAGGGTCCTAGCGTCCAGCTCCTACAATGAGCAGTTCTTC	CASRVLASSSYNEQFF
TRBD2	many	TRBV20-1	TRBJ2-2	TGCAGTGCTAGGCGGGGGGGTCGGACCGGGGAGCTGTTTTTT	CSARRGGRTGELFF
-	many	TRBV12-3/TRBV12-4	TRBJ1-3	TGTGCCAGCAGAGAGAGACGGGAGGGTACCATATATTTT	CASRERREGTIYF
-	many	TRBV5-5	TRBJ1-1	TGTGCCAGCAGCTTGGAGCTGTTGATGAACACTGAAGCTTTCTTT	CASSLELLMNTEAFF
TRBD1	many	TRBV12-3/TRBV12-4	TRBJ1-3	TGTGCCAGCAGTCGAGGGGGGACAGGGGGCATCTCTGGAAACACCATATATTTT	CASSRGGTGGISGNTIYF
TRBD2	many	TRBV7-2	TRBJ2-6	TGTGCCAGCAGCTTATCTAGCGGGACAGGGGCCAACGTCCTGACTTTC	CASSLSSGTGANVLTF
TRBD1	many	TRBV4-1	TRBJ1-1	TGCGCCAGCAGCCTAGGACAGGGCGTCACGGGTGCTGAAGCTTTCTTT	CASSLGQGVTGAEAFF
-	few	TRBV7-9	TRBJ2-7	TGTGCCAGCAGCTCCTCAGGGTACGAGCAGTACTTC	CASSSSGYEQYF
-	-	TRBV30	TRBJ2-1	TGTGCCTGGAATGGCGGGAACCCGAATGAGCAGTTCTTC	CAWNGGNPNEQFF
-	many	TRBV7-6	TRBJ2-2	TGTGCCAGCAGCTTATATGGGCCGATAGACGGGGAGCTGTTTTTT	CASSLYGPIDGELFF
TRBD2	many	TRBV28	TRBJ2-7	TGTGCCAGCCGGACTAGCGGGAACGGCGAGCAGTACTTC	CASRTSGNGEQYF
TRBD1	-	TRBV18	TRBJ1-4	TGTGCCAGCTCACCCAGACAGGGGGCACACGAAAAACTGTTTTTT	CASSPRQGAHEKLFF
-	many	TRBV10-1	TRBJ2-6	TGCGCCAGCAGTGAGTATAGGGCTGGGGCCAACGTCCTGACTTTC	CASSEYRAGANVLTF
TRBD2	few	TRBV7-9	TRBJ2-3	TGTGCCAGCAGCTTCCTAGCGGGGTCCGGAGATACGCAGTATTTT	CASSFLAGSGDTQYF
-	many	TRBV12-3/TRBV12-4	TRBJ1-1	TGTGCCAGCAGCCTGGGGGCGCCCACTGAAGCTTTCTTT	CASSLGAPTEAFF
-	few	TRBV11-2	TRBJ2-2	TGTGCCAGCAGCTTAGAGGCTGTCGGGGAGCTGTTTTTT	CASSLEAVGELFF
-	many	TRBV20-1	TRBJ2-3	TGCAGTGCTAGACGAAAGTCAGATACGCAGTATTTT	CSARRKSDTQYF
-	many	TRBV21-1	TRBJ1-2	TGTGCCAGCAGATGGACAGAGACTAACTATGGCTACACCTTC	CASRWTETNYGYTF
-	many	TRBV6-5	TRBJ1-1	TGTGCCAGCAGTTACTCGCCCGGGAACGAAATTGAAGCTTTCTTT	CASSYSPGNEIEAFF
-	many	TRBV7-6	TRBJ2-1	TGTGCCAGCATCCCAATTATCGAGTCAGCAACCTACAATGAGCAGTTCTTC	CASIPIIESATYNEQFF
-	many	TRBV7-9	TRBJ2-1	TGTGCCAGCAGCTTCAGGACGCCCTGGGATGAGCAGTTCTTC	CASSFRTPWDEQFF
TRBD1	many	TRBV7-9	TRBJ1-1	TGTGCCAGCAAGTCGACACAGGGGCGCACTGAAGCTTTCTTT	CASKSTQGRTEAFF
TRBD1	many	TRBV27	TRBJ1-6	TGTGCCAGCAGTTTTAGACAGGGGGATAATTCACCCCTCCACTTT	CASSFRQGDNSPLHF
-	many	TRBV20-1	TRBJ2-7	TGCAGTGCTAGACCGGACAGACCCCGACTCAACTACGAGCAGTACTTC	CSARPDRPRLNYEQYF
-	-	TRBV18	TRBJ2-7	TGTGCCAGCTCAGTGACGGAATCCTACGAGCAGTACTTC	CASSVTESYEQYF
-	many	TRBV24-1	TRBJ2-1	TGTGCCACCAGTGATCCGGGACTGATCTACAATGAGCAGTTCTTC	CATSDPGLIYNEQFF
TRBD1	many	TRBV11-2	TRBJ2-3	TGTGCCAGCCGGAACGCACAGGGGAGAACAGATACGCAGTATTTT	CASRNAQGRTDTQYF
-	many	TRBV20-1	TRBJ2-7	TGCAGTGCTAGAGTGGAGAACTCCTACGAGCAGTACTTC	CSARVENSYEQYF
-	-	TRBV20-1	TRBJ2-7	TGCAGTGTGGCAGGAGGGAATATCCACGAGCAGTACTTC	CSVAGGNIHEQYF
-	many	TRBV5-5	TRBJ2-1	TGTGCCAGCAGCCTACAGGGTCATTTTGGCAATGAGCAGTTCTTC	CASSLQGHFGNEQFF
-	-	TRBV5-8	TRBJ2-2	TGTGCCAGGAGCTTGGGGCTCATCTCCGGGGAGCTGTTTTTT	CARSLGLISGELFF
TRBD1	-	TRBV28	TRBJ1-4	TGTGCCAGCAGTTTGAAACCGACAGGGGGAAAACTGTTTTTT	CASSLKPTGGKLFF
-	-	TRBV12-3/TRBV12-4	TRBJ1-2	TGTGCCAGCACTCTCAATTGGTATGGCTACACCTTC	CASTLNWYGYTF